The rows below give T cell receptor beta chains drawn from one sample of a study of radiation and T cells in renal cell carcinoma. TCRdb's copy holds only in-frame clones and misses some; the assay was immunoSEQ multiplex PCR. The top ten hold less than 3.5% of the sample, which has approximately 120,000 clones, around 84% seen once. Sequencing was performed on blood, taken from a patient whose treatment included radiotherapy and nephrectomy. These TCRs come from a woman aged 55-69 years with renal cell carcinoma. Each CDR3 is given with its conserved first and last residue. The D gene is left open where the match is weak. The listing skips clone size in some rows; elsewhere it reads once, few, many or a size class.

>few|NA|TRBV15|TRBJ1-1
TGTGCCACCAGCAGAGAGCAGGGTGTGAACACTGAAGCTTTCTTT
CATSREQGVNTEAFF
>NA|NA|TRBV27|TRBJ2-7
TGTGCCAGCAGTTTATCGAGTATGGGGGGCGCGCAGTACTTC
CASSLSSMGGAQYF
>NA|NA|TRBV2|TRBJ2-2
TGTGCCAGCAGTGAGAAAAAGGGCTTGAACACCGGGGAGCTGTTTTTT
CASSEKKGLNTGELFF
>few|TRBD1|TRBV6-1|TRBJ1-1
TGTGCCAGCAGTTTCAGGGGGTGGAACACTGAAGCTTTCTTT
CASSFRGWNTEAFF
>NA|NA|TRBV7-3|TRBJ2-2
TGTGCCAGCAGCTTAGCGGTTGCGAACACCGGGGAGCTGTTTTTT
CASSLAVANTGELFF
>NA|NA|TRBV15|TRBJ2-3
TGTGCCACCAGCAAGGAATCCACAGGTACGCAGTATTTT
CATSKESTGTQYF
>NA|NA|TRBV7-8|TRBJ2-7
TGTGCCAGCAGCTCCGGACCCCTCCATAGATTAGAGTACTTC
CASSSGPLHRLEYF
>NA|TRBD2|TRBV27|TRBJ2-7
TGTGCCAGCAGTTTCGGACTAGCGGCTTCCTACGAGCAGTACTTC
CASSFGLAASYEQYF
>NA|NA|TRBV7-9|TRBJ2-1
TGTGCCAGCAGCTTAACGGCGGACTCCTACAATGAGCAGTTCTTC
CASSLTADSYNEQFF
>NA|NA|TRBV6-5|TRBJ1-2
TGTGCCAGCAGTTACGGTTTTAAGGGTAACTATGGCTACACCTTC
CASSYGFKGNYGYTF
>few|NA|TRBV19|TRBJ1-1
TGTGCCAGTAGTAAACCGTTCTTTTCACTTCGGGCTGAAGCTTTCTTT
CASSKPFFSLRAEAFF
>few|NA|TRBV5-1|TRBJ1-5
TGCGCCAGCAGCTTGGATGGGGACCCAACATCGGCCCAGCATTTT
CASSLDGDPTSAQHF
>NA|TRBD1|TRBV19|TRBJ2-2
TGTGCCAGTAGTCTCCGGGACAGGGCCACCGGGGAGCTGTTTTTT
CASSLRDRATGELFF
>NA|TRBD1|TRBV2|TRBJ2-7
TGTGCCAGCAGTCACAGGGGGCTGAACGAGCAGTACTTC
CASSHRGLNEQYF
>once|TRBD1|TRBV28|TRBJ1-2
TGTGCCAGCAGTTTATCGGACAGGGGTATCGGCTACACCTTC
CASSLSDRGIGYTF
>NA|NA|TRBV27|TRBJ2-2
TGTGCCAGCAGTTTAGAGCAGGCGAACACCGGGGAGCTGTTTTTT
CASSLEQANTGELFF
>NA|NA|TRBV30|TRBJ1-2
TGTGCCTGGAGTGTACGGGGGGACGGCTACACCTTC
CAWSVRGDGYTF
>NA|NA|TRBV5-6|TRBJ1-1
TGTGCCAGCAGCTGGGCGGGAGGGAACACTGAAGCTTTCTTT
CASSWAGGNTEAFF
>few|NA|TRBV5-1|TRBJ2-3
TGCGCCAGCAGCTTGGGCTCAGGGTGGGATACGCAGTATTTT
CASSLGSGWDTQYF
>NA|NA|TRBV30|TRBJ1-3
TGTGCCTGGGACAGCGACACTGGAAACACCATATATTTT
CAWDSDTGNTIYF
>NA|TRBD1|TRBV6-6|TRBJ1-1
TGTGCCAGCAGTTTCCCGACAGGGCTTGGCACTGAAGCTTTCTTT
CASSFPTGLGTEAFF
>NA|NA|TRBV7-7|TRBJ1-2
TGTGCTAGCAGCTTAGGGTGGCCGGCGGTTAACCGAAACTATGGCTACACCTTC
CASSLGWPAVNRNYGYTF
>NA|NA|TRBV4-2|TRBJ1-1
TGTGCCAGCAGCCCGGGGCAGGGATTAGTTGAAGCTTTCTTT
CASSPGQGLVEAFF
>few|NA|TRBV27|TRBJ1-2
TGTGCCAGCAGTTACGGGGGAGCTAACTATGGCTACACCTTC
CASSYGGANYGYTF
>NA|NA|TRBV2|TRBJ2-7
TGTGCCAGTGTGATCGCGGGATACGAGCAGTACTTC
CASVIAGYEQYF
>NA|NA|TRBV4-1|TRBJ2-7
TGCGCCAGCAGCCCGAGGACAGCGAGCTCCTACGAGCAGTACTTC
CASSPRTASSYEQYF
>NA|NA|TRBV2|TRBJ1-5
TGTGCCAGCAGTGAATTAACGGCCTCCAATCAGCCCCAGCATTTT
CASSELTASNQPQHF
>NA|NA|TRBV2|TRBJ1-2
TGTGCCAGCATAGAGGGGGGCGGCGGCGGCGGTGGCTACACCTTC
CASIEGGGGGGGYTF
>NA|NA|TRBV5-1|TRBJ1-2
TGCGCCAGCAGCCCGACGAGGGCTAGGTCCTATGGCTACACCTTC
CASSPTRARSYGYTF
>NA|NA|TRBV28|TRBJ2-1
TGTGCCAGCAGCCTAGGCTCCTACAATGAGCAGTTCTTC
CASSLGSYNEQFF
>NA|TRBD2|TRBV2|TRBJ2-1
TGTGCCAGCAGGGGACTAGCGGGAAGGAATGAGCAGTTCTTC
CASRGLAGRNEQFF
>NA|TRBD1|TRBV7-6|TRBJ2-3
TGTGCCAGCAGCCGACGACAGGGAACTACAGATACGCAGTATTTT
CASSRRQGTTDTQYF
>NA|NA|TRBV2|TRBJ1-5
TGTGCCAGCAGCTTATCAAGGGTCAGCAATCAGCCCCAGCATTTT
CASSLSRVSNQPQHF
>NA|TRBD1|TRBV7-9|TRBJ1-3
TGTGCCAGCAGCCCCCAGCGGGACAGGGCTTTTGGAAACACCATATATTTT
CASSPQRDRAFGNTIYF
>few|NA|TRBV5-1|TRBJ1-6
TGCGCCAGCAGCTACGGACTACAGCGGTCACCCCTCCACTTT
CASSYGLQRSPLHF
>many|NA|TRBV6-5|TRBJ1-5
TGTGCCAGCAGACTCTCTCTCCAGCCCCAGCATTTT
CASRLSLQPQHF
>NA|NA|TRBV30|TRBJ2-1
TGTGCCTGGAGTGACTGGAGCTCCTACAATGAGCAGTTCTTC
CAWSDWSSYNEQFF
>NA|NA|TRBV6-1|TRBJ1-6
TGTGCCAGCAGTGAAGCGCACAGAAGGATTAATTCACCCCTCCACTTT
CASSEAHRRINSPLHF
>NA|TRBD1|TRBV19|TRBJ1-1
TGTGCCAGTAGTACACAGGGGCGAGGGACTGAAGCTTTCTTT
CASSTQGRGTEAFF
>once|NA|TRBV5-4|TRBJ1-5
TGTGCCAGCAGCTTGGGACGGAATCAGCCCCAGCATTTT
CASSLGRNQPQHF
>NA|NA|TRBV11-2|TRBJ2-3
TGTGCCAGCAGCTTGGGGGCCCACACAGATACGCAGTATTTT
CASSLGAHTDTQYF
>NA|TRBD2|TRBV10-1|TRBJ2-3
TGCGCCAGCGGCCCAGGACTAGCGGTCACAGATACGCAGTATTTT
CASGPGLAVTDTQYF
>NA|TRBD2|TRBV10-3|TRBJ2-1
TGTGCCACCTGGGTGGAGACTAGCGGGTACAATGAGCAGTTCTTC
CATWVETSGYNEQFF
>NA|NA|TRBV5-6|TRBJ1-2
TGTGCCAGCTCGGTGGAAGGCTATGGCTACACCTTC
CASSVEGYGYTF
>NA|TRBD2|TRBV5-4|TRBJ2-7
TGTGCCAGCAGCCCAACGGGGGGTGGCTCCTACGAGCAGTACTTC
CASSPTGGGSYEQYF
>NA|NA|TRBV6-6|TRBJ2-5
TGTGCCAGCAGTTTAGGCCTTAAAACCGAGACCCAGTACTTC
CASSLGLKTETQYF
>NA|TRBD1|TRBV19|TRBJ2-7
TGTGCCAGTACCCGGGGGACAGGGCGCTACGAGCAGTACTTC
CASTRGTGRYEQYF
>few|TRBD2|TRBV7-2|TRBJ2-3
TGTGCCAGCAGCCGACTAGCGGGCCAACCCACAGATACGCAGTATTTT
CASSRLAGQPTDTQYF
>NA|NA|TRBV2|TRBJ2-7
TGTGCCAGCAGTCCTACCTACGAGCAGTACTTC
CASSPTYEQYF
>NA|NA|TRBV19|TRBJ1-1
TGTGCCAGTAATGGCAGAGGCATTATCCTCTTGAACACTGAAGCTTTCTTT
CASNGRGIILLNTEAFF
>once|NA|TRBV19|TRBJ1-2
TGTGCCAGTAGTATAGACCCTACGTCGGGCAGGAGGATATATGGCTACACCTTC
CASSIDPTSGRRIYGYTF
>NA|NA|TRBV9|TRBJ2-3
TGTGCCAGCAGCGTAACGGCCACACAGACAGATACGCAGTATTTT
CASSVTATQTDTQYF
>NA|NA|TRBV11-1|TRBJ1-1
TGTGCCAGCAGCTTAGTTGACGCGAACACTGAAGCTTTCTTT
CASSLVDANTEAFF